A selection of T cell receptor beta chains follows, all from one sample in a study of Ad26.COV2.S vaccination and SARS-CoV-2 variants. Repertoires were generated with immunoSEQ multiplex PCR, while TCRdb's copy carries only in-frame clones and drops some. The data show 350,000 to 500,000 clones, with less than 95% seen just once and less than 5.5% held by the top ten. The sample was peripheral blood, taken in a trial of Ad26.COV2.S vaccine versus placebo. The receptors here all came from a person aged 18 to 59 who received the Ad26.COV2.S COVID-19 vaccine or a placebo. The CDR3 runs from the conserved cysteine through the conserved F or W. Each record gives: CDR3 length, V gene, J gene, CDR3 protein.

CDR3 length: 12; V gene: TRBV12-3/TRBV12-4; J gene: TRBJ2-1; CDR3 protein: CASSPDSNEQFF
CDR3 length: 11; V gene: TRBV12-3/TRBV12-4; J gene: TRBJ2-2; CDR3 protein: CASSRGGELFF
CDR3 length: 13; V gene: TRBV19; J gene: TRBJ2-7; CDR3 protein: CASSKQGLDEQYF
CDR3 length: 15; V gene: TRBV16; J gene: TRBJ1-1; CDR3 protein: CASSLTRAGDTEAFF
CDR3 length: 13; V gene: TRBV7-2; J gene: TRBJ1-2; CDR3 protein: CASSLPGNYGYTF
CDR3 length: 15; V gene: TRBV20-1; J gene: TRBJ2-3; CDR3 protein: CSASSSGRRADTQYF
CDR3 length: 15; V gene: TRBV4-1; J gene: TRBJ2-7; CDR3 protein: CASSHTGTRDYEQYF
CDR3 length: 11; V gene: TRBV28; J gene: TRBJ2-7; CDR3 protein: CASSLNYEQYF
CDR3 length: 14; V gene: TRBV19; J gene: TRBJ2-5; CDR3 protein: CASSPNRGRETQYF
CDR3 length: 14; V gene: TRBV7-9; J gene: TRBJ2-5; CDR3 protein: CASSLEGAGETQYF
CDR3 length: 19; V gene: TRBV7-9; J gene: TRBJ2-2; CDR3 protein: CASSNRDNPFGANTGELFF
CDR3 length: 14; V gene: TRBV29-1; J gene: TRBJ2-1; CDR3 protein: CSVRSLAGSEEQFF
CDR3 length: 11; V gene: TRBV29-1; J gene: TRBJ2-3; CDR3 protein: CSVPGGTAQYF
CDR3 length: 13; V gene: TRBV5-6; J gene: TRBJ1-1; CDR3 protein: CASSYGVNTEAFF
CDR3 length: 15; V gene: TRBV7-3; J gene: TRBJ2-1; CDR3 protein: CASSLGGRAVHEQFF
CDR3 length: 15; V gene: TRBV6-6; J gene: TRBJ2-3; CDR3 protein: CASSYWLGTGHTQYF
CDR3 length: 12; V gene: TRBV28; J gene: TRBJ2-3; CDR3 protein: CASSLLGSTQYF